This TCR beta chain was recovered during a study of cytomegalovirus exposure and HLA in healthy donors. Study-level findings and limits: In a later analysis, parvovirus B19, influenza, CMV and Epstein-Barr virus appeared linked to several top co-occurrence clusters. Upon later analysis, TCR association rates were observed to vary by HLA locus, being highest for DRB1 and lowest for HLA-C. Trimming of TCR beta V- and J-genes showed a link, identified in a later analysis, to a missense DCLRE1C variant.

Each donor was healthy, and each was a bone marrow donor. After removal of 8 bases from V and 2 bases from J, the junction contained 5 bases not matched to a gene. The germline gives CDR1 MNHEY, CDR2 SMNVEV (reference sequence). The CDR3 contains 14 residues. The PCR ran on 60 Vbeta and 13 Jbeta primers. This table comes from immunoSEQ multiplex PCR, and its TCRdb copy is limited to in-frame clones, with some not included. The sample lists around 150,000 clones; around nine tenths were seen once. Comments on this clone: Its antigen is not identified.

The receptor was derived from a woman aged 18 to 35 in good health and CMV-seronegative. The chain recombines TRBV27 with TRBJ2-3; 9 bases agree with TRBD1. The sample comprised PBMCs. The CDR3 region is CASWDRVFTDTQYF. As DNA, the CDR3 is TGTGCCAGCTGGGACAGGGTGTTCACAGATACGCAGTATTTT.